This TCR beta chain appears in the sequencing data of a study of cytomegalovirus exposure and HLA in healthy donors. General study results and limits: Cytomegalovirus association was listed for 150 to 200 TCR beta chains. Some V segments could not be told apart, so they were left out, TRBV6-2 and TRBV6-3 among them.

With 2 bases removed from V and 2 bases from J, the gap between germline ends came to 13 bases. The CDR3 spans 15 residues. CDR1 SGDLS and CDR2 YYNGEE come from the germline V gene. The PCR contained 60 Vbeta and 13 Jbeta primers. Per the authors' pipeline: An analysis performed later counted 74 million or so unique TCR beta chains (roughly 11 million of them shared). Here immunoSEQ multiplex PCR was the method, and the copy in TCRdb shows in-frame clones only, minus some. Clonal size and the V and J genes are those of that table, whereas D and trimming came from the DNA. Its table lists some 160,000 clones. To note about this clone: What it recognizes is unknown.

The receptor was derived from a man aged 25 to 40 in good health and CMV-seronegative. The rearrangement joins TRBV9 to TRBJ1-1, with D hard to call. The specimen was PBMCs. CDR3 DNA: TGTGCCAGCAGCGTGACTCCGGAGGTAAACACTGAAGCTTTCTTT. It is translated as CASSVTPEVNTEAFF.